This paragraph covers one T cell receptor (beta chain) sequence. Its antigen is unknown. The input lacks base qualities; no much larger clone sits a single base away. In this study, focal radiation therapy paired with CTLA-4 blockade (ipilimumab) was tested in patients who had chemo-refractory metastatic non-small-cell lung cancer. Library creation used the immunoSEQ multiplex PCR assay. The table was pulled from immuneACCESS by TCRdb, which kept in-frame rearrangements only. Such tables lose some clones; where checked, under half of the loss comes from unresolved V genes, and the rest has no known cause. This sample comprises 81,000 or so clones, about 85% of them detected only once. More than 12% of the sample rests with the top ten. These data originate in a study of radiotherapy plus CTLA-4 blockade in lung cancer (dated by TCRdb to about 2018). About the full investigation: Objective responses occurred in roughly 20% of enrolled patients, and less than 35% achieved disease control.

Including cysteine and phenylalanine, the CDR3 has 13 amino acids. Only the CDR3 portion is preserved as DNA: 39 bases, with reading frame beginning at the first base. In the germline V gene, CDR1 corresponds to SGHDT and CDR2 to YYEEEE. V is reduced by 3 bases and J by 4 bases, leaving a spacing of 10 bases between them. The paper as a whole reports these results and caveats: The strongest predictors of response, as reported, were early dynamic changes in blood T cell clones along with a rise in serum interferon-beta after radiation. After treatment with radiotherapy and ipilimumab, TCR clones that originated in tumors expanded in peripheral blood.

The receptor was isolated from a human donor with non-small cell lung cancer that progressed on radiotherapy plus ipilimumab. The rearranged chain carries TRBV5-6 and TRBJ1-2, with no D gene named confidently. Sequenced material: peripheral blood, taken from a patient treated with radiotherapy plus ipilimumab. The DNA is TGTGCCAGCAGCTGGCAGGCTGGCTATGGCTACACCTTC. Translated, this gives CASSWQAGYGYTF.